This record looks at one T cell receptor (beta chain) sequence and its context. Original analysis: Reference gene primer amplification yielded estimated nucleated cell counts. Only in-frame clones appear in the TCRdb table, and some are missing; sequencing was by immunoSEQ multiplex PCR. V, J and clone size are taken as reported in that table, and D and trimming were inferred from the DNA itself. Here the sample spans about 250,000 clones, over 70% being singletons. The data derive from a study of blood T cell repertoires in COVID-19. What was sequenced was peripheral blood. The TCR sequence derives from an elderly woman with acute or convalescent COVID-19.

In DNA, the CDR3 is TGTGCCAGCAGTGTACAGGGGGTTGCCGGTAATTCACCCCTCCACTTT. Amino acids: CASSVQGVAGNSPLHF. V usage is TRBV6-1 and J usage is TRBJ1-6; 8 nucleotides align to TRBD1. Germline V gene lookup returns CDR1 MNHNS and CDR2 SASEGT. V dropped 4 bases and J dropped 6; count of bases not matched to a gene: 8. The CDR3 has 16 amino acids.